These 30 T cell receptor beta chains came from one sample sequenced in a study of beta chain features in type 1 diabetes. The entirety of the isolated RNA underwent reverse transcription, so expressed TCRB transcripts were sequenced. The repertoire was sequenced with immunoSEQ multiplex PCR; TCRdb's copy has only in-frame clones and lacks some. This table has around 250,000 clones, 13% to 15% appearing once. Sequenced: naive CD4+ T cells from blood. The receptor source for this set is a woman in her thirties or forties in good health.

Only a few counts were recorded for this clone. The chain links TRBV11-2 to TRBJ1-1; 7 positions match TRBD1. Trimming took 6 bases from V and 3 from J; bases not matched to a gene: 4. This CDR3 has 13 amino acids. CDR1 is SGHAT and CDR2 is FQNNGV in the germline V gene. Here the CDR3 reads CASSRRGDTEAFF. The CDR3 region has the DNA TGTGCCAGCAGTCGCAGGGGGGACACTGAAGCTTTCTTT.

Worth noting for this clone: A junction boundary mismatches the germline segment, possibly from a read error. This sequence joins TRBV10-1 and TRBJ2-7; TRBD1 aligns across 7 bases. This CDR3 has 15 amino acids. CDR1 is WNHNN, CDR2 SYGVQD, per germline (reference sequence). The CDR3 here is CASSQSGQSPDEQYF. The CDR3 coding sequence is TGCGCCAGCAGTCAGTCGGGACAGTCCCCTGACGAGCAGTACTTC.

The chain combines TRBV9 with TRBJ2-3, with 10 nucleotides matching TRBD2. The CDR3 has 17 amino acids. The germline V gene encodes CDR1 SGDLS and CDR2 YYNGEE. The trim removed 0 bases at V and 5 bases at J, leaving 9 bases unmatched. CDR3 sequence reads: CASSVDPSGGAKDTQYF. DNA of the CDR3: TGTGCCAGCAGCGTAGATCCCAGCGGGGGGGCAAAAGATACGCAGTATTTT.

This clone was picked up a small number of times. The V and J genes are TRBV5-4 and TRBJ2-1, with TRBD1 identical over 7 bases. CDR1 is SGHNT, CDR2 YYREEE, per germline (reference sequence). The CDR3 runs to 15 residues. Losses at the gene ends were 3 bases for V and 4 bases for J; bases not matched to a gene: 7. Written as DNA, the CDR3 is TGTGCCAGCAGCTACTCCGGGACAGTTTACAATGAGCAGTTCTTC. The encoded protein is CASSYSGTVYNEQFF.

V usage is TRBV7-2 and J usage is TRBJ2-1, with D perhaps matching TRBD2 (5 bases). In germline, CDR1 is SGHTA, CDR2 FQGNSA. The CDR3 is 14 amino acids. Trimming removed 1 base at V and 8 bases at J, with 12 bases between. For the CDR3, the DNA is TGTGCCAGCAGCTTAGGCCTAGCCCGCTATGAGCAGTTCTTC. Protein: CASSLGLARYEQFF. Full variable domain (rest looked up from reference TRBV7-2 and TRBJ2-1): GAGVSQSPSNKVTEKGKDVELRCDPISGHTALYWYRQSLGQGLEFLIYFQGNSAPDKSGLPSDRFSAERTGGSVSTLTIQRTQQEDSAVYLCASSLGLARYEQFFGPGTRLTVL.

This chain connects TRBV15 to TRBJ1-6; D call uncertain. Trimming took off 6 bases at V and 12 bases at J, with 18 bases between the two ends. The CDR3 totals 14 residues. Germline lookup yields CDR1 LNHNV and CDR2 YYDKDF (reference sequence). The CDR3 bases are TGTGCCACCAGGGAGCCGGGAGACCTACGACCCCTCCACTTT. This translates into CATREPGDLRPLHF. Full variable domain (outside the CDR3, taken from reference TRBV15 and TRBJ1-6): DAMVIQNPRYQVTQFGKPVTLSCSQTLNHNVMYWYQQKSSQAPKLLFHYYDKDFNNEADTPDNFQSRRPNTSFCFLDIRSPGLGDTAMYLCATREPGDLRPLHFGNGTRLTVT.

The chain joins TRBV6-5 to TRBJ1-1, with a weak D call TRBD1 (6 bases). Trimming cost V 10 bases and J 1 base, with 13 bases left between them. The CDR3 contains 13 residues. Germline values: CDR1 MNHEY, CDR2 SVGAGI. DNA for the CDR3: TGTGCCACTAGGGACAACCGGAACACTGAAGCTTTCTTT. Amino acids: CATRDNRNTEAFF.

The J gene is TRBJ2-1, the V gene TRBV9, with 8 bases identical to TRBD1. Losses at the gene ends were 3 bases for V and 12 bases for J; bases not matched to a gene: 14. Germline CDR1 SGDLS, CDR2 YYNGEE. CDR3 length: 15 amino acids. This CDR3 is CASSAQRQGTGGQFF. The CDR3 nucleotides read TGTGCCAGCAGCGCTCAGCGACAGGGGACTGGGGGGCAGTTCTTC.

This clone was seen more than once but under ten times. V gene TRBV19 combines with J gene TRBJ1-3; 7 nucleotides match TRBD1. CDR3 length: 15 amino acids. Germline assignment: CDR1 LNHDA and CDR2 SQIVND (reference sequence). J lost 1 base, V lost 4 bases, and 4 bases had no gene match. In nucleotides, the CDR3 is TGTGCCAGTAGTAGGAAGGGGGCTTCTGGAAACACCATATATTTT. Translating it yields CASSRKGASGNTIYF.

The chain joins TRBV27 to TRBJ2-1, with 12 nucleotides matching TRBD2. The CDR3 consists of 17 residues. V lost 2 bases, J lost 6 bases, and 8 bases stayed unmatched. Germline V gene sequence: CDR1 MNHEY, CDR2 SMNVEV (reference sequence). Here the CDR3 DNA reads TGTGCCAGCAGTTTACGGACTAGCGGGGCCAGACCCAATGAGCAGTTCTTC. Protein: CASSLRTSGARPNEQFF.

V and J are TRBV9 and TRBJ2-5, with a tentative D call TRBD1 (6 bases). The germline CDR1 and CDR2 sequences are SGDLS and YYNGEE. V was pared by 4 bases and J by 2 bases, with 15 bases between. The CDR3 extends over 15 amino acids. Here the CDR3 reads CASSPGAGNQETQYF. Here the CDR3 DNA reads TGTGCCAGCAGCCCAGGGGCAGGCAATCAAGAGACCCAGTACTTC.

The chain carries TRBV6-5 and TRBJ2-7; TRBD2 agrees at 10 bases. Trimming took 4 bases from V and 4 from J; bases not matched to a gene: 4. Germline V gene sequence: CDR1 MNHEY, CDR2 SVGAGI. CDR3 length equals 14 residues. CDR3 loop: CASSSTSGFYEQYF. The CDR3 DNA is TGTGCCAGCAGTTCGACTAGCGGGTTTTACGAGCAGTACTTC.

The chain has TRBV29-1 and TRBJ2-7, with D perhaps matching TRBD2 (5 bases). Trimming stripped 0 bases from V and 4 bases from J, with 7 bases between. Germline CDR1 and CDR2: SQVTM and ANQGSEA. The CDR3 has 12 amino acids. This chain's CDR3 is CSVEERAYEQYF. As DNA, the CDR3 is TGCAGCGTTGAAGAGCGGGCATACGAGCAGTACTTC.

This clone was recorded at least ten times. This rearrangement joins TRBV7-2 to TRBJ2-3; D is unclear. Germline CDR1 SGHTA, CDR2 FQGNSA. Trimming cost V 5 bases and J 0 bases, with 9 bases left between them. CDR3 length: 14 amino acids. The CDR3 nucleotides are TGTGCCAGCAGCCAGTTTTGGAGCACAGATACGCAGTATTTT. As protein: CASSQFWSTDTQYF. Drawing the rest from reference TRBV7-2 and TRBJ2-3, the complete variable domain is GAGVSQSPSNKVTEKGKDVELRCDPISGHTALYWYRQSLGQGLEFLIYFQGNSAPDKSGLPSDRFSAERTGGSVSTLTIQRTQQEDSAVYLCASSQFWSTDTQYFGPGTRLTVL.

This clone was picked up a small number of times. The sample contains more than one DNA sequence encoding this CDR3. The chain combines TRBV7-2 with TRBJ2-3; 8 positions agree with TRBD1. V lost 5 bases, J lost 4 bases, and 5 bases stayed unmatched. The CDR3 has 14 amino acids. Germline CDR1 reads SGHTA; CDR2 reads FQGNSA. The CDR3 DNA sequence: TGTGCCAGCAGCGGGACAGGCGGGGCAGATACGCAGTATTTT. Translation: CASSGTGGADTQYF.

This clone was picked up a small number of times. The V and J genes are TRBV10-3 and TRBJ2-7; 7 bases agree with TRBD1. Trimming at V came to 2 bases and at J to 2 bases, leaving 6 bases not matched to a gene. CDR1 and CDR2 (germline): ENHRY, SYGVKD. The CDR3 extends over 15 amino acids. CDR3 nucleotide sequence: TGTGCCATCAGTGAGACCGGGACAGCTCCCTACGAGCAGTACTTC. It translates to CAISETGTAPYEQYF.

CDR3 coding DNA: TGTGCCATCACGCAGGGGGCCTATGGCTACACCTTC. Its protein product is CAITQGAYGYTF. The chain is built from TRBV6-1 and TRBJ1-2; 8 bases are a match to TRBD1. Germline CDR1 reads MNHNS; CDR2 reads SASEGT. Trimming removed 10 bases from V and 4 bases from J; junction bases left unmatched: 5. The CDR3 consists of 12 residues.

In this sample, this clone turned up a few times. This chain links TRBV7-2 with TRBJ1-1; the match to TRBD1 covers 8 bases. Per germline, CDR1 SGHTA and CDR2 FQGNSA. The CDR3 is made up of 13 amino acids. Losses at the gene ends were 5 bases for V and 7 bases for J; bases not matched to a gene: 6. The CDR3 bases are TGTGCCAGCAGCACCCGGACAGGGAATGAAGCTTTCTTT. Its protein product is CASSTRTGNEAFF.

This chain joins TRBV15 and TRBJ2-1; maybe TRBD2 (6 bases). CDR1 and CDR2 from the germline V gene are LNHNV and YYDKDF (reference sequence). Trimming shortened V by 5 bases and J by 4 bases, and 12 bases separated the two germline ends. The length of the CDR3 is 14 residues. The CDR3 spells CATSPRGTYNEQFF. CDR3 nucleotides: TGTGCCACCAGCCCTCGGGGGACGTACAATGAGCAGTTCTTC.

This clone was seen ten or more times. This sequence joins TRBV29-1 and TRBJ1-1; the D is unclear. Germline lookup yields CDR1 SQVTM and CDR2 ANQGSEA. Between the trimmed V and J ends, which lost 8 bases and 4 bases, there was a span of 20 bases. CDR3 size: 14 residues. The CDR3 nucleotides are TGCAGCACGGCTGATGGGCCTGTCGCCACTGAAGCTTTCTTT. Translated, it gives CSTADGPVATEAFF.

The chain uses TRBV27 and TRBJ1-5, with 7 bases matching TRBD1. Germline-derived CDR1 and CDR2 are MNHEY and SMNVEV (reference sequence). CDR3 length: 16 residues. With V trimmed by 5 bases and J by 3 bases, 10 bases remained unmatched. CDR3 bases: TGTGCCAGCAGTCTAACAGGACAGGCAATCAATCAGCCCCAGCATTTT. It codes for CASSLTGQAINQPQHF.

V is TRBV7-9 and J is TRBJ2-5; perhaps TRBD2 as D (5 bases). CDR1 and CDR2 from the germline V gene are SEHNR and FQNEAQ (reference sequence). The CDR3 is 11 residues long. Trimming cost V 7 bases and J 5 bases, with 8 bases left between them. CDR3 nucleotide sequence: TGTGCCAGCACCCGAGGGGAGACCCAGTACTTC. Protein product: CASTRGETQYF.

The chain recombines TRBV28 with TRBJ2-5; 10 nucleotides align to TRBD1. The J call may not be correct, given that the DNA end is closer to TRBJ2-7. The germline V gene encodes CDR1 MDHEN and CDR2 SYDVKM. The CDR3 extends over 15 amino acids. Here the CDR3 DNA reads TGTGCCAGCAGTCCTCCCGGGACAGGGGCCTACGAGCAGTACTTC. Amino acids: CASSPPGTGAYEQYF.

CDR3 nucleotide sequence: TGTGCCAGCAGCCTAGGAGGACTAGCGGGGCAAGAGACCCAGTACTTC. Its translation is CASSLGGLAGQETQYF. The chain carries TRBV11-3 and TRBJ2-5; 12 nucleotides match TRBD2. CDR1 is SGHNT, CDR2 YENEEA, per germline. CDR3 size: 16 residues. V was pared by 5 bases and J by 2 bases, with 6 bases of the junction left unmatched.

The sample holds a few counts of this clone. The chain recombines TRBV7-2 with TRBJ2-7; unclear D gene. This CDR3 contains 13 residues. CDR1 SGHTA and CDR2 FQGNSA come from the germline V gene. Trimming left V 2 bases short and J 5 bases short, with 10 bases between. CDR3: CASSLTRFDEQYF. The CDR3 coding sequence is TGTGCCAGCAGCTTAACCCGGTTCGACGAGCAGTACTTC. The full variable domain, rest sourced from reference TRBV7-2 and TRBJ2-7, is GAGVSQSPSNKVTEKGKDVELRCDPISGHTALYWYRQSLGQGLEFLIYFQGNSAPDKSGLPSDRFSAERTGGSVSTLTIQRTQQEDSAVYLCASSLTRFDEQYFGPGTRLTVT.

This chain links TRBV2 with TRBJ2-3; D not resolved. CDR3 length: 14 residues. Germline V gene data show CDR1 as SNHLY and CDR2 as FYNNEI. V was cut by 2 bases and J by 2 bases, with 8 bases left in between. The CDR3 protein is CASSEIQFTDTQYF. The CDR3 nucleotides are TGTGCCAGCAGTGAAATTCAGTTCACAGATACGCAGTATTTT.

The gene calls are TRBV6-5 and TRBJ2-7; D perhaps matches TRBD1 (7 bases). Per germline, CDR1 MNHEY and CDR2 SVGAGI. The CDR3 totals 14 residues. Trimming stripped 7 bases from V and 3 bases from J, with 16 bases between. CDR3 sequence reads: CASTAGGYIYEQYF. The CDR3 region has the DNA TGTGCCAGCACCGCAGGGGGGTACATCTACGAGCAGTACTTC.

This clone was seen a few times. V usage is TRBV5-1 and J usage is TRBJ2-2, with D perhaps matching TRBD2 (6 bases). Trimming took off 0 bases at V and 3 bases at J, with 15 bases between the two ends. The germline CDR1 and CDR2 sequences are SGHRS and YFSETQ. This CDR3 is built from 17 residues. CDR3 in DNA: TGCGCCAGCAGCTTGGTAGCGGTCCGAACCGACACCGGGGAGCTGTTTTTT. As protein: CASSLVAVRTDTGELFF.

For this clone: This CDR3 is also generated by other DNA sequences in the sample. The V gene is TRBV5-4, the J gene TRBJ2-3, with D perhaps matching TRBD1 (6 bases). Trimming left V 0 bases short and J 0 bases short, with 8 bases between. Per the germline V gene, CDR1 is SGHNT and CDR2 is YYREEE (reference sequence). This CDR3 contains 15 residues. CDR3 nucleotides: TGTGCCAGCAGCTTGGACCAGGGGAGCACAGATACGCAGTATTTT. It translates to CASSLDQGSTDTQYF. Supplemented by reference TRBV5-4 and TRBJ2-3, the full variable domain reads ETGVTQSPTHLIKTRGQQVTLRCSSQSGHNTVSWYQQALGQGPQFIFQYYREEENGRGNFPPRFSGLQFPNYSSELNVNALELDDSALYLCASSLDQGSTDTQYFGPGTRLTVL.

This clone was detected a few times. The gene calls are TRBV11-2 and TRBJ2-4, with D perhaps matching TRBD2 (5 bases). The length of the CDR3 is 18 residues. The ends were cut back, 1 base at V and 1 base at J, with 17 bases in the middle. CDR1 is SGHAT and CDR2 is FQNNGV in the germline V gene. The CDR3 region has the DNA TGTGCCAGCAGCTTAGCCTCCCGGGGTTGGGTGGCCAAAAACATTCAGTACTTC. This translates into CASSLASRGWVAKNIQYF.